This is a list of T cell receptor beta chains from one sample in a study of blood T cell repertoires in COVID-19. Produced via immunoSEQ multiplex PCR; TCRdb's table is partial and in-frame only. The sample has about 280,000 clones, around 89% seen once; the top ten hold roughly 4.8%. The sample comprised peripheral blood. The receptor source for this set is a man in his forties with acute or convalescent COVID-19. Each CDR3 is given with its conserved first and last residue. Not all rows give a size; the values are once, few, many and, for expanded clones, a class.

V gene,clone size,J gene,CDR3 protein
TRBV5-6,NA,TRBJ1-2,CASYYAGHGYTF
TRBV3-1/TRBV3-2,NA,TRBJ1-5,CASSQDTGYQPQHF
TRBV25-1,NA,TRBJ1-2,CASSEWGDYGYTF
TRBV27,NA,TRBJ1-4,CASSATGPTNEKLFF
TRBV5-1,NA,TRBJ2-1,CASSLEVGAYNEQFF
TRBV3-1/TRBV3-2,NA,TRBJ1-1,CASSQRGHGTEAFF
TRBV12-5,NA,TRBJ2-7,CASGLGQPYEQYF
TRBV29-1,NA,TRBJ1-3,CSVWGGRTGNTIYF
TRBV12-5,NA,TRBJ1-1,CASGLSGNTEAFF
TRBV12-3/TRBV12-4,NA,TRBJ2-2,CASSRSSTGELFF
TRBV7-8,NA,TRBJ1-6,CASSTDSNSPLHF
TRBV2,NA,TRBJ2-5,CASNPSGEETQYF
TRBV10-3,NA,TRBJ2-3,CAIRESGGAFTQYF
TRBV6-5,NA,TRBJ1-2,CASSYSTTGVGYTF
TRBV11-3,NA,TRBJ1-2,CASSLGGRGYTF
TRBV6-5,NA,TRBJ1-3,CASSLRGPPTYTIYF
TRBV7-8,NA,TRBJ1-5,CASSLAGDSYQPQHF
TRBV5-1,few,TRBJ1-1,CASRTGVNTEAFF
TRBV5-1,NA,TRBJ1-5,CASSLEAGNQPQHF
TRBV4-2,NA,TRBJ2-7,CASSAPGTGLNSYEQYF
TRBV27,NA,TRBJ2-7,CASSFVQGVQEQYF
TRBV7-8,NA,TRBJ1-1,CASRSRDQAFF
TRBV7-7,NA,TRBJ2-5,CASSTGGVQETQYF
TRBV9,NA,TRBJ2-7,CASSPHQGVSYEQYF
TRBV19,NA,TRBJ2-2,CASKLAGLHTGELFF
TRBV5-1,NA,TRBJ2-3,CASRLLPGVTTDTQYF
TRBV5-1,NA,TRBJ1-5,CASSSEGNQPQHF
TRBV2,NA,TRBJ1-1,CASIFDPGTEAFF
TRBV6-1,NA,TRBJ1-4,CASSEAEGAVEKLFF
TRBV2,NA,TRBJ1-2,CASSAIRAGDNYGYTF
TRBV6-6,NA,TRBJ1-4,CASSYPVGPGEKLFF
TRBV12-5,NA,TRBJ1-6,CASGSGNQNSPLHF
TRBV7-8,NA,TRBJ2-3,CASSFAGLSQAQYF
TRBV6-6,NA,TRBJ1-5,CASSYFASGQPQHF
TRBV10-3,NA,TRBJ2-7,CAIHGGDYEQYF
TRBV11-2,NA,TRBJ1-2,CASSLENGYGYTF
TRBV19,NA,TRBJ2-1,CAISNGAVFSYNEQFF
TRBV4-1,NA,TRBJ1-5,CASSQVPGGDQPQHF
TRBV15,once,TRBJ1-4,CATSRYGQEEKLFF
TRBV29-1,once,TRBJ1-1,CSVELGARRMAFF
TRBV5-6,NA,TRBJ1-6,CASSLGVGPGPLHF
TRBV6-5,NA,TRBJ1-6,CASSQDRDPSPLHF
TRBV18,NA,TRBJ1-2,CASSPSGQGYGYTF